These T cell receptor beta chains were read from a single sample in a study of graft-versus-host responses after intestinal transplantation. Data came from immunoSEQ multiplex PCR; TCRdb stores just in-frame clones and leaves some out. Of roughly 23,000 clones listed, approximately 40% were seen once; the top ten hold around 1.4%. The sample consisted of alloreactive CD8+ T cells from a mixed lymphocyte reaction culture, taken before transplantation. The receptor set was obtained from a human patient who was an organ donor for intestinal transplantation. Both conserved end residues are part of each CDR3. D genes are given only for firm matches. Size tells how often a clone was seen (once, few, many) or the class of an expanded clone, and some rows leave it out.

few,TRBV19,.,TRBJ1-1,CASSTGTEAFF,TGTGCCAGTAGTACTGGGACAGAAGCTTTCTTT
.,TRBV5-6,TRBD1,TRBJ1-2,CASSERDSPYGYTF,TGTGCCAGCAGCGAGCGGGACAGCCCCTATGGCTACACCTTC
.,TRBV12-5,.,TRBJ1-4,CASGLCGGRSNNEKLFF,TGTGCTAGTGGTTTGTGCGGGGGAAGATCCAATAATGAAAAACTGTTTTTT
few,TRBV4-1,.,TRBJ2-7,CASSPPGQYEQYF,TGTGCCAGCAGCCCTCCCGGACAGTACGAGCAGTACTTC
medium-sized,TRBV7-9,.,TRBJ2-7,CASSLIGGSSYEQYF,TGTGCCAGCAGCCTGATCGGGGGCAGCTCCTACGAGCAGTACTTC
.,TRBV6-5,.,TRBJ2-7,CASYEGSKREQYF,TGTGCCAGCTATGAGGGGTCAAAGAGGGAGCAGTACTTC
once,TRBV6-5,.,TRBJ1-3,CASSSVQPPGNTIYF,TGTGCCAGCAGTTCCGTCCAACCGCCCGGAAACACCATATATTTT
.,TRBV5-6,.,TRBJ2-7,CASSLSVFNQAYEQYF,TGTGCCAGCAGCTTGAGCGTCTTTAACCAGGCCTACGAGCAGTACTTC
few,TRBV5-6,.,TRBJ2-1,CASSADCYNEQFF,TGTGCCAGCAGCGCGGACTGTTACAATGAGCAGTTCTTC
few,TRBV7-6,TRBD1,TRBJ2-1,CASSSGQGYNEQFF,TGTGCCAGCAGCTCGGGACAGGGGTACAATGAGCAGTTCTTC
.,TRBV19,.,TRBJ2-7,CASSIGATRGRDEQYF,TGTGCCAGTAGTATAGGCGCTACTAGGGGGAGGGACGAGCAGTACTTC
.,TRBV5-4,TRBD1,TRBJ2-2,CASSLAGTGGPNTGELFF,TGTGCCAGCAGCTTGGCGGGGACAGGGGGCCCGAACACCGGGGAGCTGTTTTTT
.,TRBV21-1,.,TRBJ2-6,CASSGLLAQQSRANVLTF,TGTGCCAGCAGCGGTCTGTTAGCACAACAAAGTCGGGCCAACGTCCTGACTTTC
medium-sized,TRBV7-8,TRBD2,TRBJ2-1,CASRWTSGSNEQFF,TGTGCCAGCAGGTGGACTAGCGGCTCCAATGAGCAGTTCTTC
few,TRBV9,.,TRBJ2-7,CASSVDEVHEQYF,TGTGCCAGCAGCGTAGACGAAGTACACGAGCAGTACTTC
.,TRBV27,TRBD2,TRBJ2-1,CASSGLAEPYNEQFF,TGTGCCAGTAGCGGACTAGCGGAGCCATACAATGAGCAGTTCTTC
.,TRBV9,TRBD1,TRBJ1-2,CASSAGTGYGYTF,TGTGCCAGCAGCGCTGGGACAGGGTATGGCTACACCTTC
few,TRBV4-1,.,TRBJ2-1,CASSQVGHYNEQFF,TGCGCCAGCAGCCAAGTCGGGCACTACAATGAGCAGTTCTTC
.,TRBV5-6,TRBD1,TRBJ1-6,CASSIQGANSPLHF,TGTGCCAGCAGCATACAGGGGGCAAATTCACCCCTCCACTTT
.,TRBV7-2,TRBD1,TRBJ2-7,CASSPGTAFYEQYF,TGTGCCAGCAGCCCCGGGACAGCCTTCTACGAGCAGTACTTC
few,TRBV7-9,.,TRBJ1-1,CASSMVGNTEAFF,TGTGCCAGCAGTATGGTCGGTAACACTGAAGCTTTCTTT
.,TRBV6-5,.,TRBJ2-4,CASSPLEGAKNIQYF,TGTGCCAGCAGTCCCCTGGAGGGCGCCAAAAACATTCAGTACTTC
few,TRBV15,TRBD1,TRBJ2-7,CATSSGQGAYEQYF,TGTGCCACCAGCAGTGGACAGGGGGCGTACGAGCAGTACTTC
.,TRBV13,.,TRBJ2-7,CASRDSRSSYEQYF,TGTGCCAGCAGGGACTCCAGGAGCTCCTACGAGCAATACTTC
few,TRBV20-1,.,TRBJ2-3,CSASEGDTQYF,TGCAGTGCTAGCGAGGGAGATACGCAGTATTTT
few,TRBV9,.,TRBJ2-3,CASSVDTDTQYF,TGTGCCAGCAGCGTAGACACAGATACGCAGTATTTT
few,TRBV19,.,TRBJ2-4,CASSIAPGAQNIQYF,TGTGCCAGTAGTATAGCTCCGGGGGCGCAAAACATTCAGTACTTC